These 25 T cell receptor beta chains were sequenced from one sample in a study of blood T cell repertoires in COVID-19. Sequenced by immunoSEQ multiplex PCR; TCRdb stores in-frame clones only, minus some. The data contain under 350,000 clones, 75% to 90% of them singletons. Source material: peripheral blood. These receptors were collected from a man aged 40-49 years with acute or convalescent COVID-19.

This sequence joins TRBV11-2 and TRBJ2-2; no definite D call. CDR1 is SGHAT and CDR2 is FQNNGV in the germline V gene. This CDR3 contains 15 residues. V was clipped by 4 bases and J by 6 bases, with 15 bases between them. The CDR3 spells CASSSPRGSPGELFF. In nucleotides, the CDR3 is TGTGCCAGCAGCTCCCCTCGAGGATCACCCGGGGAGCTGTTTTTT. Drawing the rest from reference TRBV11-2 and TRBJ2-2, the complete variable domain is EAGVAQSPRYKIIEKRQSVAFWCNPISGHATLYWYQQILGQGPKLLIQFQNNGVVDDSQLPKDRFSAERLKGVDSTLKIQPAKLEDSAVYLCASSSPRGSPGELFFGEGSRLTVL.

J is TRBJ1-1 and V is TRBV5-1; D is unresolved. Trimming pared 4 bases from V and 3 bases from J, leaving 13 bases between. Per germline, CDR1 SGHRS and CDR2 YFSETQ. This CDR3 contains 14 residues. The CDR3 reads CASSPGRGDTEAFF. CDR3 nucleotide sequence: TGCGCCAGCAGCCCAGGACGGGGAGACACTGAAGCTTTCTTT.

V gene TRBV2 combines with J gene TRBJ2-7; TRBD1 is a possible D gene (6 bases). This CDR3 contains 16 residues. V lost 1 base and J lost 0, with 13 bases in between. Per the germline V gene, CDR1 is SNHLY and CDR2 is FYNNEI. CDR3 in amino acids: CASSEGGWGLSYEQYF. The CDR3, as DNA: TGTGCCAGCAGTGAAGGGGGATGGGGGCTCTCCTACGAGCAGTACTTC.

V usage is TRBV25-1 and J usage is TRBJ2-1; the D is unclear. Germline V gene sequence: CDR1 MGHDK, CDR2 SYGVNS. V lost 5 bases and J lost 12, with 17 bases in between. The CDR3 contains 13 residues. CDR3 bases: TGTGCCAGCAGTCCAGGCCCGATTGCGTGGCAGTTCTTC. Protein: CASSPGPIAWQFF.

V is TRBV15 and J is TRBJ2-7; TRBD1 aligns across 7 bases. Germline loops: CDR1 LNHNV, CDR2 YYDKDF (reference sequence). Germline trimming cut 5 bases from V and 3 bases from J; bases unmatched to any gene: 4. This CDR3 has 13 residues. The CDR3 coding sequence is TGTGCCACCAGCTACGACAGGGACTACGAGCAGTACTTC. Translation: CATSYDRDYEQYF.

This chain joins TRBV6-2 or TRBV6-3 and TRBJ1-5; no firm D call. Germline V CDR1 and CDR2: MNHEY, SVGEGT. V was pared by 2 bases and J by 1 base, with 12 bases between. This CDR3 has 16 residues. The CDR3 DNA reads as TGTGCCAGCAGTTACCTAGCAGGCCGCAGCAATCAGCCCCAGCATTTT. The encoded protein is CASSYLAGRSNQPQHF.

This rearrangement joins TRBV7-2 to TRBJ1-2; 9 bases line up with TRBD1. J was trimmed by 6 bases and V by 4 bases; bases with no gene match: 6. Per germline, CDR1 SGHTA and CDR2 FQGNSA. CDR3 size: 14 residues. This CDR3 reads CASSWPGQGHGYTF. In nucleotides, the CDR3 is TGTGCCAGCAGCTGGCCGGGACAGGGACATGGCTACACCTTC.

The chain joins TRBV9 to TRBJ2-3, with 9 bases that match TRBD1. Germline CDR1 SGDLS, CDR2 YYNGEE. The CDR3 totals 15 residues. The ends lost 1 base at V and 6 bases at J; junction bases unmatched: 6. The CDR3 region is CASSVTGGEVDTQYF. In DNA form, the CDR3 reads TGTGCCAGCAGCGTAACAGGGGGCGAGGTGGATACGCAGTATTTT.

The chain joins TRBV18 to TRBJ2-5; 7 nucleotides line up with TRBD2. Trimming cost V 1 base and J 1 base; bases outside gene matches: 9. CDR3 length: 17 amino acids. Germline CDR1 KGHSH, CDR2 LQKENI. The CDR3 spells CASSPREGGWPQETQYF. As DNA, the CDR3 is TGTGCCAGCTCACCACGAGAGGGAGGGTGGCCCCAAGAGACCCAGTACTTC.

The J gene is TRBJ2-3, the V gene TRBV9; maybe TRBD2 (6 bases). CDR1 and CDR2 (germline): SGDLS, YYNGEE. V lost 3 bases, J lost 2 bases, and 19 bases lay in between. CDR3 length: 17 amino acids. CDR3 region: CASSGTHSGVVTDTQYF. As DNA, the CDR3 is TGTGCCAGCAGCGGAACCCACTCGGGGGTCGTCACAGATACGCAGTATTTT.

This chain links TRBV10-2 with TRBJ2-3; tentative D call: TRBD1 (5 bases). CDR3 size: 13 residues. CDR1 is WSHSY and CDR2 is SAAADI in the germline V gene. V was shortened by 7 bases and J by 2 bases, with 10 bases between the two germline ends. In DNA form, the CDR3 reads TGCGCCAGCAAAAGGGGCCTCACAGATACGCAGTATTTT. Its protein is CASKRGLTDTQYF.

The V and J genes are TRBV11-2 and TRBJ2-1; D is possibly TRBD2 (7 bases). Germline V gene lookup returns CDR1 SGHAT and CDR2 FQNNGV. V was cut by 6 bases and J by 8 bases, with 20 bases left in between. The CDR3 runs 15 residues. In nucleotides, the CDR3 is TGTGCCAGCAGATCTACCGGGGGGCGCATGGATGAGCAGTTCTTC. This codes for CASRSTGGRMDEQFF.

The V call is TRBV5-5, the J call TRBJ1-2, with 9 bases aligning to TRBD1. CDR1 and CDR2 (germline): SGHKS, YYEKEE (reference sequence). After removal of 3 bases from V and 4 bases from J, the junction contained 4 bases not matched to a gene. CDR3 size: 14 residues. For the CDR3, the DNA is TGTGCCAGCAGCTGGGGGGGACAGGGCTATGGCTACACCTTC. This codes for CASSWGGQGYGYTF. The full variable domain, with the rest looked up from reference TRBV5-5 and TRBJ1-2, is DAGVTQSPTHLIKTRGQQVTLRCSPISGHKSVSWYQQVLGQGPQFIFQYYEKEERGRGNFPDRFSARQFPNYSSELNVNALLLGDSALYLCASSWGGQGYGYTFGSGTRLTVV.

The CDR3 DNA is TGTGCCACCAGCGGGAGCTCCTATAATTCACCCCTCCACTTT. It specifies CATSGSSYNSPLHF. The chain is built from TRBV15 and TRBJ1-6; D remains ambiguous. The V and J ends lost 5 bases and 0 bases respectively, with 5 bases between them. The CDR3 loop spans 14 amino acids. Germline V gene lookup returns CDR1 LNHNV and CDR2 YYDKDF (reference sequence).

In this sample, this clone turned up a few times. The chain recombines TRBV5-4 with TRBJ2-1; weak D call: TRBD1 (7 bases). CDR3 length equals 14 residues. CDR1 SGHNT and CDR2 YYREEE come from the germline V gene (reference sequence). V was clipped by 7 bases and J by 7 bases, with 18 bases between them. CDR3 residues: CASSTKTGRNEQFF. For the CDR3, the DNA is TGTGCCAGCTCTACAAAGACAGGGAGGAATGAGCAGTTCTTC.

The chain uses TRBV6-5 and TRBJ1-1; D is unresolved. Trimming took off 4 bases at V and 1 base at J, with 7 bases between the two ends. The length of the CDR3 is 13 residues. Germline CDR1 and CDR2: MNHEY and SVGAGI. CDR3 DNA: TGTGCCAGCAGTTCTTGGGCGAACACTGAAGCTTTCTTT. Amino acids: CASSSWANTEAFF.

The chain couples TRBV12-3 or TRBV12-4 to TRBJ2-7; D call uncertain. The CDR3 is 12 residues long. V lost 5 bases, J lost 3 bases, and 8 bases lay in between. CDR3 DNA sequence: TGTGCCAGCAGTGTCAGAGGCTACGAGCAGTACTTC. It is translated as CASSVRGYEQYF.

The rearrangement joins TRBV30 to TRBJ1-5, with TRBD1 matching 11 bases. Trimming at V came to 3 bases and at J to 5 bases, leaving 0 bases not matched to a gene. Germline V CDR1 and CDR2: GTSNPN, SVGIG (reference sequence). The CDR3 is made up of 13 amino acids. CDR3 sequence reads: CAWRGQGDQPQHF. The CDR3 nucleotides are TGTGCCTGGAGGGGACAGGGGGATCAGCCCCAGCATTTT.

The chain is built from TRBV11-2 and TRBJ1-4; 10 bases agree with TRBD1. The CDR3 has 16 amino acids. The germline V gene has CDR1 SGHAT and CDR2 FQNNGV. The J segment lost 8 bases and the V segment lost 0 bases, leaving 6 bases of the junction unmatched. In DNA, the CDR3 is TGTGCCAGCAGCTTAGATCGAGGGACAGGGGACGAAAAACTGTTTTTT. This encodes CASSLDRGTGDEKLFF.

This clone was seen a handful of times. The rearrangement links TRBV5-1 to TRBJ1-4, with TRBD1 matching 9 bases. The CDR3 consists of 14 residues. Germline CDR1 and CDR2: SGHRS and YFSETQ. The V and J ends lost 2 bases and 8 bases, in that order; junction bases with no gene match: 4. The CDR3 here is CASSFGQGREKLFF. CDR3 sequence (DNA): TGCGCCAGCAGCTTCGGACAGGGGAGGGAAAAACTGTTTTTT.

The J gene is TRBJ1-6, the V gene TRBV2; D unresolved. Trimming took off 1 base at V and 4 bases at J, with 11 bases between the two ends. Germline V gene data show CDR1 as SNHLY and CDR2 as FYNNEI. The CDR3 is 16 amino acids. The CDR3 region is CASSEERSAYNSPLHF. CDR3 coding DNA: TGTGCCAGCAGTGAAGAGCGGTCTGCTTATAATTCACCCCTCCACTTT.

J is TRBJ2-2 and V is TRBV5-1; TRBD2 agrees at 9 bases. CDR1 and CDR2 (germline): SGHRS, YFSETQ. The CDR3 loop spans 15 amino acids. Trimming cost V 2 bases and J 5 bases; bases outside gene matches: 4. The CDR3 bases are TGCGCCAGCAGCTTAAGACTAGCGGATACCGGGGAGCTGTTTTTT. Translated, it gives CASSLRLADTGELFF.

As DNA, the CDR3 is TGTGCCACCAGCAGAGATCCGGGACTAGCGGGGTCTGGTACGCAGTATTTT. This encodes CATSRDPGLAGSGTQYF. The chain links TRBV15 to TRBJ2-3, with 13 bases identical to TRBD2. With 0 bases clipped from V and 8 bases from J, the junction kept 8 bases outside the gene matches. This CDR3 contains 17 residues. Germline V lookup: CDR1 LNHNV, CDR2 YYDKDF (reference sequence).

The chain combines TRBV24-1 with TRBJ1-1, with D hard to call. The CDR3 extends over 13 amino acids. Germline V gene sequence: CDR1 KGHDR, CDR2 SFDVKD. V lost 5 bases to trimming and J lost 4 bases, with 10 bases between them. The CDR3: CATSAPGSTEAFF. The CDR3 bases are TGTGCCACCAGTGCTCCGGGATCCACTGAAGCTTTCTTT.

The CDR3 bases are TGCGCCAGCAGTGAAGGAGTGGGTTACGAGCAGTTCTTC. Translation: CASSEGVGYEQFF. The gene calls are TRBV10-1 and TRBJ2-1; D is uncertain. Germline V gene data show CDR1 as WNHNN and CDR2 as SYGVQD (reference sequence). This CDR3 contains 13 residues. Trimming stripped 3 bases from V and 10 bases from J, with 13 bases between.